This passage covers 15 T cell receptor beta chains from one sample sequenced in a study of lymphopenia after photon versus proton radiotherapy. Profiling relied on immunoSEQ multiplex PCR, and the TCRdb table lists in-frame clones only, not all of them. The table has around 42,000 clones, 85% seen once; the top ten hold approximately 2.1%. The sequencing here drew on peripheral blood, taken from a patient treated with photon-based radiotherapy. The receptors come from a middle-aged man with gastric cancer.

The V gene is TRBV27, the J gene TRBJ2-5; D is ambiguous. The CDR3 is 14 residues long. The ends were cut back, 6 bases at V and 5 bases at J, with 16 bases in the middle. Germline CDR1 is MNHEY and CDR2 is SMNVEV (reference sequence). Written as DNA, the CDR3 is TGTGCCAGCAGGTCCCCCCTGAGGTGGGAGACCCAGTACTTC. Translated: CASRSPLRWETQYF.

This clone was counted a single time. V usage is TRBV5-8 and J usage is TRBJ2-5; 11 bases align to TRBD1. Unmatched junction bases numbered 4, after V lost 5 bases and J lost 1 base. Germline V gives CDR1 SGHTS, CDR2 YDEGEE. This CDR3 has 15 amino acids. CDR3 region: CASSLGQGAQETQYF. The CDR3 nucleotides are TGTGCCAGCAGTCTTGGACAGGGGGCCCAAGAGACCCAGTACTTC.

The chain links TRBV15 to TRBJ1-3, with 8 bases that match TRBD1. In germline, CDR1 is LNHNV, CDR2 YYDKDF (reference sequence). The CDR3 loop spans 16 amino acids. Trimming cost V 4 bases and J 0 bases; bases outside gene matches: 5. The CDR3 region has the DNA TGTGCCACCAGCACGGACAGGGCCCGCTCTGGAAACACCATATATTTT. This encodes CATSTDRARSGNTIYF.

This rearrangement joins TRBV5-4 to TRBJ1-1; no firm D call. The germline V gene has CDR1 SGHNT and CDR2 YYREEE (reference sequence). V lost 0 bases and J 5 bases, leaving 14 bases between the germline ends. There are 15 residues in the CDR3. CDR3 in amino acids: CASSLDSPPRTEAFF. The DNA of the CDR3 is TGTGCCAGCAGCTTGGACTCGCCACCAAGAACTGAAGCTTTCTTT.

The chain carries TRBV11-2 and TRBJ1-1, with D maybe TRBD1 (5 bases). V was shortened by 4 bases and J by 0 bases, with 9 bases between the two germline ends. CDR3 size: 14 residues. Germline CDR1 and CDR2: SGHAT and FQNNGV. CDR3: CASSSGTLNTEAFF. The CDR3 nucleotides read TGTGCCAGCAGCTCGGGGACGTTGAACACTGAAGCTTTCTTT.

The V call is TRBV5-1, the J call TRBJ2-1; the D gene could be TRBD1 or TRBD2 (5 bases each). CDR3 length: 16 residues. Germline CDR1 is SGHRS and CDR2 is YFSETQ. V was pared by 2 bases and J by 1 base, with 13 bases between. The CDR3 reads CASSFRADNSYNEQFF. DNA for the CDR3: TGCGCCAGCAGCTTTCGAGCGGACAATTCCTACAATGAGCAGTTCTTC.

The chain uses TRBV27 and TRBJ2-2; D unclear. Trimming took off 2 bases at V and 6 bases at J, with 7 bases between the two ends. Germline V gene lookup returns CDR1 MNHEY and CDR2 SMNVEV (reference sequence). The CDR3 spans 13 residues. CDR3 protein: CASSLAVAGELFF. Here the CDR3 DNA reads TGTGCCAGCAGTTTAGCGGTGGCCGGGGAGCTGTTTTTT.

This clone was observed once. The chain uses TRBV7-2 and TRBJ1-2; no clear D. V shed 3 bases and J shed 5 bases, with 13 bases lying between them. Germline loops: CDR1 SGHTA, CDR2 FQGNSA. CDR3 length equals 14 residues. CDR3 in DNA: TGTGCCAGCAGCTTGGACCCGGGTGGGTATGGCTACACCTTC. It codes for CASSLDPGGYGYTF.

The gene calls are TRBV7-3 and TRBJ1-1; tentative D call: TRBD1 (5 bases). Per the germline V gene, CDR1 is SGHTA and CDR2 is FQGTGA. The V and J ends lost 3 bases and 4 bases respectively, with 9 bases between them. The CDR3 runs to 13 residues. CDR3 protein: CASSFDRSTEAFF. The DNA of the CDR3 is TGTGCCAGCAGCTTCGACAGAAGCACTGAAGCTTTCTTT. Full variable domain (outside the CDR3, taken from reference TRBV7-3 and TRBJ1-1): GAGVSQTPSNKVTEKGKYVELRCDPISGHTALYWYRQSLGQGPEFLIYFQGTGAADDSGLPNDRFFAVRPEGSVSTLKIQRTERGDSAVYLCASSFDRSTEAFFGQGTRLTVV.

The rearrangement links TRBV4-2 to TRBJ2-1; no firm D call. V was pared by 1 base and J by 0 bases, with 16 bases between. The germline gives CDR1 LGHNA, CDR2 YNFKEQ. The CDR3 totals 18 residues. Written as DNA, the CDR3 is TGTGCCAGCAGCCAAGGAACGGCTGCGGCGTCCTCCTACAATGAGCAGTTCTTC. Translated: CASSQGTAAASSYNEQFF.

The V and J genes are TRBV7-2 and TRBJ2-6, with D maybe TRBD2 (6 bases). The CDR3 contains 18 residues. CDR1 SGHTA and CDR2 FQGNSA come from the germline V gene. The V gene lost 3 bases and the J gene lost 0 bases, with 15 bases spanning the gap. The DNA for the CDR3 is TGTGCCAGCAGCTTTCCTCTTCCCGGGAGCTCTGGGGCCAACGTCCTGACTTTC. Translating gives CASSFPLPGSSGANVLTF.

The CDR3 protein is CASSFDGTNEKLFF. The CDR3 DNA follows: TGCGCCAGCAGCTTTGACGGGACTAATGAAAAACTGTTTTTT. The chain joins TRBV5-1 to TRBJ1-4, with D hard to call. Per germline, CDR1 SGHRS and CDR2 YFSETQ. The CDR3 runs 14 residues. Trimming removed 2 bases at V and 2 bases at J, with 7 bases between.

V and J are TRBV12-5 and TRBJ2-7; a weak D match, TRBD1 (6 bases). The germline gives CDR1 LGHNT, CDR2 FRNRAP. The CDR3 consists of 13 residues. With 1 base removed from V and 4 bases from J, the gap between germline ends came to 8 bases. The DNA of the CDR3 is TGTGCTAGTGGTTTGGACACAGGGTACGAGCAGTACTTC. Amino acid sequence: CASGLDTGYEQYF.

The chain combines TRBV10-3 with TRBJ2-3; the D is unclear. V gave up 4 bases and J gave up 2 bases, with 7 bases separating them. The CDR3 has 13 residues. The germline CDR1 and CDR2 sequences are ENHRY and SYGVKD. This CDR3 is CAISVVATDTQYF. The CDR3 DNA is TGTGCCATCAGTGTGGTTGCCACAGATACGCAGTATTTT.

With regard to this clone: This sample also contains other DNA sequences that code for the same CDR3. CDR3 nucleotide sequence: TGTGCCTGGGTCTCGGGTCAGCATGGCTACACCTTC. This encodes CAWVSGQHGYTF. This chain links TRBV30 with TRBJ1-2, with no clear D. Deletions cut 5 bases from V and 6 bases from J, with 13 bases between. In germline, CDR1 is GTSNPN, CDR2 SVGIG (reference sequence). The CDR3 is 12 residues long.